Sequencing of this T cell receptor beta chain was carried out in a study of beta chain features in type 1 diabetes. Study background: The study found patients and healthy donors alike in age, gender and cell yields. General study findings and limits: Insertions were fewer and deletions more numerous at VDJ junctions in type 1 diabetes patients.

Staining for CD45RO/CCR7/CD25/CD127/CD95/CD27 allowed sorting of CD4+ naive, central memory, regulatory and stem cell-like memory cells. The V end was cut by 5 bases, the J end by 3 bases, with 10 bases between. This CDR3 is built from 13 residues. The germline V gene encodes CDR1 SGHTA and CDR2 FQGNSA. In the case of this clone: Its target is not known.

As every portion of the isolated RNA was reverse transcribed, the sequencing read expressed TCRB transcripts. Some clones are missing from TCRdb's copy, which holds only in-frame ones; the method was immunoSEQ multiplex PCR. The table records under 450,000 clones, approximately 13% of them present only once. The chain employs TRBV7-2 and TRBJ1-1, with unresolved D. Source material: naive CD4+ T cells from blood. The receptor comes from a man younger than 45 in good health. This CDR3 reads CASSATRDTEAFF. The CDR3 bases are TGTGCCAGCAGCGCTACGAGGGACACTGAAGCTTTCTTT.